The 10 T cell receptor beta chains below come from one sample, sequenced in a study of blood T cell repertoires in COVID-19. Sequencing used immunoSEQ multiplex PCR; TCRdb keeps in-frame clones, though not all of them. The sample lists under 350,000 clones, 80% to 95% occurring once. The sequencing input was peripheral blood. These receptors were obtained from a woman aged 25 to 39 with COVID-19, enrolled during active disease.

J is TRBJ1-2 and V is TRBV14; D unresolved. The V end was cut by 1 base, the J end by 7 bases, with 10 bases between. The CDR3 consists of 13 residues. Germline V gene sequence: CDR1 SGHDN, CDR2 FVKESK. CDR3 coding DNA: TGTGCCAGCAGCCAAGTGCCAAAGCGTGGCTACACCTTC. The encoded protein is CASSQVPKRGYTF.

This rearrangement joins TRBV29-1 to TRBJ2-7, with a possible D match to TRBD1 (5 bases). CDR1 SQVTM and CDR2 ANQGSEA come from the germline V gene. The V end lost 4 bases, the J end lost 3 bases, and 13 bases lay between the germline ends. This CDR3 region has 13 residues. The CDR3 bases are TGCAGCGTTGCAGTGGCGGACAACTACGAGCAGTACTTC. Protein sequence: CSVAVADNYEQYF.

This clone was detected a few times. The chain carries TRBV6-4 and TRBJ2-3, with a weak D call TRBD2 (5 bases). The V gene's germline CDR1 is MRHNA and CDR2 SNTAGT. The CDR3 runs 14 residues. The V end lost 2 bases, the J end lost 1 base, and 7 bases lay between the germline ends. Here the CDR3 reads CASSDAGGTDTQYF. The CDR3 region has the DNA TGTGCCAGCAGTGACGCGGGCGGCACAGATACGCAGTATTTT.

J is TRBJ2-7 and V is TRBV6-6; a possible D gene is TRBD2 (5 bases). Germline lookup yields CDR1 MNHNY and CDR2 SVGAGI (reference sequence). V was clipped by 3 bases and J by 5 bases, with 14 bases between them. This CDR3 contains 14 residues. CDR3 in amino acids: CASSYARGTNEQYF. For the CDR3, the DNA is TGTGCCAGCAGTTATGCTCGGGGTACGAACGAGCAGTACTTC.

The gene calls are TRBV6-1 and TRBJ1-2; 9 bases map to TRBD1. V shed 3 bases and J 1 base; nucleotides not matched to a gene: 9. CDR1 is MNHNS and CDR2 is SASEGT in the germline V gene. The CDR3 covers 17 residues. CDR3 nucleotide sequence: TGTGCCAGCAGTGACATCCGGGACAGGGTTTTTAACTATGGCTACACCTTC. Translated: CASSDIRDRVFNYGYTF.

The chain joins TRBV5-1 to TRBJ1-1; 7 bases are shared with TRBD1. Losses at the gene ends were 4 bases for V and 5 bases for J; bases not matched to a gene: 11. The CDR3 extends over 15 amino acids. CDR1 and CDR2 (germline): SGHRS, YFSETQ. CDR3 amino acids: CASSPVRQGGTEAFF. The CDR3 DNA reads TGCGCCAGCAGCCCCGTTAGACAGGGAGGAACTGAAGCTTTCTTT. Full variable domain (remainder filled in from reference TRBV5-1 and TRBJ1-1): KAGVTQTPRYLIKTRGQQVTLSCSPISGHRSVSWYQQTPGQGLQFLFEYFSETQRNKGNFPGRFSGRQFSNSRSEMNVSTLELGDSALYLCASSPVRQGGTEAFFGQGTRLTVV.

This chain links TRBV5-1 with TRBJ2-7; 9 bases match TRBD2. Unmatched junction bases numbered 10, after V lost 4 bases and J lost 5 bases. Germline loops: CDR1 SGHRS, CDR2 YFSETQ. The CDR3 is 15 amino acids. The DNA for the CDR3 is TGCGCCAGCAGCACGCGGGGGGGCAGGGCGGACGAGCAGTACTTC. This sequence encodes CASSTRGGRADEQYF.

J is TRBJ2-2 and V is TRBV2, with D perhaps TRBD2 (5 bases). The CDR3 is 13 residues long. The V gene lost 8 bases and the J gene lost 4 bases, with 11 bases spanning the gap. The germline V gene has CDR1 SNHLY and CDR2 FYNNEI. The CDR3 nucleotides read TGTGCCAGCGGCGGGCAGCTCACCGGGGAGCTGTTTTTT. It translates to CASGGQLTGELFF.

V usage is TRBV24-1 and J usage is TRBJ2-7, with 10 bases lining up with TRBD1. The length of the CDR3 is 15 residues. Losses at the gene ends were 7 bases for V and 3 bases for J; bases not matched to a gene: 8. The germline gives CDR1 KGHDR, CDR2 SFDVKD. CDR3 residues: CATSAGQGIGYEQYF. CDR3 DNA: TGTGCCACCAGCGCGGGACAGGGGATAGGCTACGAGCAGTACTTC.

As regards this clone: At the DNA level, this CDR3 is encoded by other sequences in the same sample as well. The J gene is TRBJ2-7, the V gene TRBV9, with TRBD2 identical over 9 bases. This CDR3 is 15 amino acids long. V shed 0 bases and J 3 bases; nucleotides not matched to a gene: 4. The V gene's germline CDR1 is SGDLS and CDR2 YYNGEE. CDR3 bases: TGTGCCAGCAGCGTAGGGGGTAGCGGGAGCTACGAGCAGTACTTC. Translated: CASSVGGSGSYEQYF. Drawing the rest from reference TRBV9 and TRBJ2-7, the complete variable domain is DSGVTQTPKHLITATGQRVTLRCSPRSGDLSVYWYQQSLDQGLQFLIQYYNGEERAKGNILERFSAQQFPDLHSELNLSSLELGDSALYFCASSVGGSGSYEQYFGPGTRLTVT.